This T cell receptor beta chain was recovered during a study of shared clonotypes between healthy human individuals. Across the whole study: Donors were two women and a few men aged 18 to 49.

Whole-study findings and limits: The study drew on few donors, limiting represented genetic and exposure-history diversity. It was only blood that was sampled, and tissue repertoires likely differ. Unshared clonotypes carried lower generation probabilities than those common to all four donors.

A remark on this clone: Its antigen is undetermined.

V lost 8 bases, J lost 3 bases, and 5 bases stayed unmatched. This CDR3 has 14 residues. Germline V lookup: CDR1 PRHDT, CDR2 FYEKMQ (reference sequence). Data came from immunoSEQ multiplex PCR; TCRdb stores just in-frame clones and leaves some out. The repertoire holds under 2,000,000 clones, with about 94% as singletons. Terminally differentiated effector memory CD45RA+ cells were excluded by CCR7 positive selection of CD45RO-negative cells. The sequence was collected from a man aged 18 to 30 in good health. What was sequenced was naive CD8+ T cells sorted from blood. The chain recombines TRBV13 with TRBJ2-1; 9 bases are a match to TRBD1. CDR3 sequence reads: CASSQTGGYNEQFF. For the CDR3, the DNA is TGTGCCAGCTCCCAGACAGGGGGCTACAATGAGCAGTTCTTC.